This T cell receptor (beta chain) was recovered during a study of shared clonotypes between healthy human individuals (TCRdb year 2020). Turning to the overall study: The cohort comprised a couple of women and a few men aged 18 to 49 years. The study deeply sequenced blood TCR repertoires of about five healthy adults to estimate repertoire size and the extent of clonotype sharing between individuals. To increase sequencing depth and limit assay-specific biases, TCR repertoire library preparation and sequencing were carried out by different laboratories using diverse techniques. Per donor, leukapheresis produced somewhere between about 0.94 and 9 billion PBMCs. Overall study outcomes, separate from this receptor: Because the study included only a small number of donors, the genetic and exposure-history diversity represented was limited. Pairwise subsampling indicated that sequencing depth was expected to affect the degree of clonotype sharing among donors. Sampling was limited to blood, and TCR repertoires in tissue likely differ from TCR repertoires in blood.

Donors were healthy HIV-negative adults with no recently reported acute infections or vaccinations. Every donor was a Caucasian adult living in Nashville, Tennessee, USA. For unsorted samples, roughly 86 million PBMCs were counted and genomic DNA was extracted with the QIAamp DNA Blood Mini kit. Blood was obtained by leukapheresis, after which PBMCs were separated by Ficoll-Histopaque density gradient centrifugation and cryopreserved in liquid nitrogen vapor phase. Reading from cysteine to phenylalanine, the CDR3 counts 16 amino acids. Only the CDR3 portion is preserved as DNA: 48 bases, with reading frame beginning at the first base. Here V drops 0 bases and J drops 5 bases, and the junction holds 6 bases not matched to any gene. Taken from the germline V gene, the CDR1 and CDR2 loops are SGHTA and FQGTGA. Using the deep immunoSEQ assay, TCR CDR3 regions were amplified from genomic DNA by multiplex PCR. Extracted genomic DNA from each cell subset was spread evenly across all wells of several immunoSEQ 96-well plates, with each plate serving as a replicate. For unsorted PBMC, each replicate PCR was loaded with around 300 ng genomic DNA, equivalent to tens of thousands of T cell genomes. Ten immunoSEQ deep assay plates were used to sequence the unsorted PBMC genomic DNA. Purified libraries were measured with a Qubit 3.0 fluorometer, size-checked on a Bioanalyzer 2100, and measured again with the KAPA Library Quantification kit. A separate single-read 150-cycle Illumina NextSeq 550 flow cell was used to sequence each immunoSEQ 96-well plate. The published analysis was carried out like this. Because the immunoSEQ output included only junctional sequences and no quality scores, the filtering could not be the same as the filtering used for full-length reads. To assign V/J genes and CDR3, sequences were annotated using PyIR, a Python wrapper for IgBLAST v1.9, with IMGT germline references. Any read was removed if the V/J assignment was weak (E-value above 1e-6), the CDR3 was missing, or the read contained stop codons, out-of-frame junctions, or ambiguous translated residues. V3J clonotypes were defined as sequences sharing an identical inferred V gene, J gene, and CDR3 amino acid sequence. Percentage overlap between repertoires was calculated by dividing the number of shared unique clonotypes by the size of the smaller repertoire. Richness of each repertoire was evaluated using RTK rarefaction, the Chao1 estimator, and Recon v2.1 estimates of unobserved clonotypes. TCRdb took this table from immuneACCESS and kept in-frame rearrangements with V and J called. Such tables lack part of the clones; where checked against another copy, unresolved V genes explain under half of the gap, and the rest is unexplained. The V and J calls and clone size were taken over from that table, and D and trimming were inferred from the DNA. Recorded for this sample are 450,000 to 550,000 clones; 79% of them occurred a single time. The leading ten clones occupy 10% to 15% of the sample.

This clone was seen at least ten times. Its antigen has not been determined. Base quality data are lacking; no much larger clone is found one base away. The clonotype comes from a woman aged 40 to 55 in good health. Some clones in this sample may be carry-over from other donors' samples. The V gene is TRBV7-3 and the J gene is TRBJ2-2, and 7 bases in between align with TRBD1. Sequenced sample: PBMCs. The CDR3 here reads CASSLTTGADTGELFF. The nucleotides read TGTGCCAGCAGCTTAACAACAGGGGCAGATACCGGGGAGCTGTTTTTT.